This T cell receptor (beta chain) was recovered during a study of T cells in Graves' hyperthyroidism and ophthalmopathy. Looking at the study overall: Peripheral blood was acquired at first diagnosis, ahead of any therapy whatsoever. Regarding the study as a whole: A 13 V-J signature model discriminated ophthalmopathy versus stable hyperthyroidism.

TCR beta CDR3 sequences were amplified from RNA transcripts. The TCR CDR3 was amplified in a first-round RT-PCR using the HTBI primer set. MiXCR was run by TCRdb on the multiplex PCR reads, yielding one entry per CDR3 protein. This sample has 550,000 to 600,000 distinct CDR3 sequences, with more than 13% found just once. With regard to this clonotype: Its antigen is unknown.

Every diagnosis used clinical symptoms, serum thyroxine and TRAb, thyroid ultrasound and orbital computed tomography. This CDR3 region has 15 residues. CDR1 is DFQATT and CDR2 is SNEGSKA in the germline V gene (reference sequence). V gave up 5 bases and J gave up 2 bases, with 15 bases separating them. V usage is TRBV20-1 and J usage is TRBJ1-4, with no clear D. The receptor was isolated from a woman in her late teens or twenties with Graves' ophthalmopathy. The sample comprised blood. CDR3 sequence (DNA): TGCAGTGCTGGACGTGTCGGCGGGACTAATGAAAAACTGTTTTTT. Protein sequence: CSAGRVGGTNEKLFF.